This T cell receptor beta chain stems from a study of long-term antiretroviral therapy in people with HIV. This clone turned up a few times. What it binds is not known. General study points: HIV repertoire CDR3 lengths ranged less widely than those of controls. Clones with expansion before ART led the repertoire at all time points. Drawn between about 2003 and 2017, the blood was possibly obtained under older ART regimens.

V was trimmed by 9 bases and J by 5 bases, leaving 17 bases between them. The CDR3 spans 14 residues. The germline CDR1 and CDR2 sequences are LNHDA and SQIVND (reference sequence). The authors ran the immunoSEQ assay, v3.0, at survey level. The protocol was immunoSEQ multiplex PCR, while the TCRdb copy is restricted to in-frame clones and leaves out a portion. Among 20,000 to 25,000 clones listed, approximately 79% were seen once. From each donor, at least one pre-ART PBMC sample and at least two post-ART PBMC samples were obtained. The rearrangement joins TRBV19 to TRBJ1-5, with D possibly TRBD1 on 5 matching bases. The material was unsorted PBMCs, obtained about 1.8 years before starting antiretroviral therapy. This TCR was recovered from a woman in her forties with HIV. The CDR3 DNA is TGTGCCAGCAGCCCGGGACGTCGTTATCAGCCCCAGCATTTT. Translated, it gives CASSPGRRYQPQHF.